A selection of T cell receptor beta chains follows, all from one sample in a study of lymphopenia after photon versus proton radiotherapy. Sequencing used immunoSEQ multiplex PCR; TCRdb keeps in-frame clones, though not all of them. The data show 25,000 to 30,000 clones, 87% seen once. The sample was peripheral blood, taken from a patient treated with proton-based radiotherapy. The receptors originated from a woman aged 55-69 years with cholangiocarcinoma. Some clones in this sample may be carry-over from other donors' samples. The CDR3 runs from the conserved cysteine through the conserved F or W. The D gene is left open where the match is weak. Only some rows state a clone size, as once, few, many or a class for expanded clones.

CDR3 DNA	CDR3 protein	D gene	CDR3 length	V gene	J gene	clone size
TGTGCCAGCAGCTTCAGCGGGAGGATATACGAGCAGTACTTC	CASSFSGRIYEQYF	TRBD2	14	TRBV7-2	TRBJ2-7	.
TGTGCCAGCAGCTTAGATCAAGCGGACAGCTCCTACAATGAGCAGTTCTTC	CASSLDQADSSYNEQFF	.	17	TRBV11-3	TRBJ2-1	.
TGTGCCAGCAGCTCCCCCCTTGGGGGGCGTATTTACAATGAGCAGTTCTTC	CASSSPLGGRIYNEQFF	.	17	TRBV7-6	TRBJ2-1	.
TGTGCCACCAGCAGTCGACTAGCGAGAGAGGTGGGGAATGAGCAGTTCTTC	CATSSRLAREVGNEQFF	TRBD2	17	TRBV15	TRBJ2-1	.
TGTGCCAGCAGTTACAGACAGGGTACTCAGCCCCAGCATTTT	CASSYRQGTQPQHF	TRBD1	14	TRBV6-5	TRBJ1-5	.
TGTGCCAGCAGCCCGACGGGCTACGCCAACACCGGGGAGCTGTTTTTT	CASSPTGYANTGELFF	.	16	TRBV7-9	TRBJ2-2	.
TGTGCCAGCAGTGTGGGACAGGGGACAGATACGCAGTATTTT	CASSVGQGTDTQYF	TRBD1	14	TRBV2	TRBJ2-3	.
TGTGCCAGCAGTTTATTTCTAGCGGGAGGGTCCTACAATGAGCAGTTCTTC	CASSLFLAGGSYNEQFF	TRBD2	17	TRBV27	TRBJ2-1	.
TGTGCCAGCAGCTTAGCTAGGGGGGAAGGTACGCAGTATTTT	CASSLARGEGTQYF	.	14	TRBV7-2	TRBJ2-3	once
TGCGCCAGCAGCTTACCATTACTAGCGGGGGGTTCAATAACCTCCTACAATGAGCAGTTCTTC	CASSLPLLAGGSITSYNEQFF	TRBD2	21	TRBV5-1	TRBJ2-1	.
TGTGCCAGCAGCCAAGATCAGACCAGCGGGGGGCGGGTAGATACGCAGTATTTT	CASSQDQTSGGRVDTQYF	TRBD2	18	TRBV4-2	TRBJ2-3	.
TGCGCCAGCAGCCAAGTACAGGAGAATGAGCAGTTCTTC	CASSQVQENEQFF	.	13	TRBV4-3	TRBJ2-1	.
TGTGCCAGTAGTATTTCGTCGGGCGGGAGGTCCGGGGAGCTGTTTTTT	CASSISSGGRSGELFF	TRBD2	16	TRBV19	TRBJ2-2	.
TGTGCCAGCAGCGTAGGTACTTCGGGTGGGGAGCTGTTTTTT	CASSVGTSGGELFF	.	14	TRBV9	TRBJ2-2	.
TGCGCCAGCAGTCAATCCCGGGAGCTTATCTCCTACAATGAGCAGTTCTTC	CASSQSRELISYNEQFF	.	17	TRBV23-1	TRBJ2-1	.
TGTGCCAGCAGTTACTCTCGGCAGGGCCTGGGCGAGCAGTACTTC	CASSYSRQGLGEQYF	.	15	TRBV6-5	TRBJ2-7	.
TGTGCCAGCAGCTTAGTCGCGGGACAGGGGTACAATGAGCAGTTCTTC	CASSLVAGQGYNEQFF	TRBD1	16	TRBV11-2	TRBJ2-1	.
TGTGCCAGCAGCCGCTACACCGGGACCGCGGAGCAGTTCTTC	CASSRYTGTAEQFF	.	14	TRBV14	TRBJ2-1	.
TGTGCCATCAGTGATCCCCTGACTAGCGGACCGAACACCGGGGAGCTGTTTTTT	CAISDPLTSGPNTGELFF	TRBD2	18	TRBV10-3	TRBJ2-2	.
TGCGCCAGCAGTGGACAGGGTGGCGAGCAGTACTTC	CASSGQGGEQYF	TRBD1	12	TRBV10-1	TRBJ2-7	medium-sized
TGTGCCAGCAGCGGACTAGCGGGCAAAGAGACCCAGTACTTC	CASSGLAGKETQYF	TRBD2	14	TRBV2	TRBJ2-5	once
TGTGCCAGCTCACCAGTGACACAGGGAGCGGGCGAGCAGTACTTC	CASSPVTQGAGEQYF	.	15	TRBV18	TRBJ2-7	few
TGTGCCAGCAGACGGGGACAGGGAGGATCCACTGAAGCTTTCTTT	CASRRGQGGSTEAFF	TRBD1	15	TRBV27	TRBJ1-1	.
TGTGCCAGCAGCTTACAGGGGGCGGATGGCTACACCTTC	CASSLQGADGYTF	TRBD1	13	TRBV7-9	TRBJ1-2	.
TGTGCCAGCAAGCGGGGCCAGGGTTCAGCAGATACGCAGTATTTT	CASKRGQGSADTQYF	TRBD2	15	TRBV2	TRBJ2-3	.
TGCGCCAGCAGTGTCTGGGGAAGCAATCAGCCCCAGCATTTT	CASSVWGSNQPQHF	.	14	TRBV10-1	TRBJ1-5	.
TGTGCCAGCAGCAGGGGACAGGGGGCAGCCACCGGGGAGCTGTTTTTT	CASSRGQGAATGELFF	TRBD1	16	TRBV9	TRBJ2-2	.
TGTGCCAGCAGCGAAACCACAGGGAATGAGCAGTTCTTC	CASSETTGNEQFF	.	13	TRBV6-5	TRBJ2-1	.
TGTGCCAGCAGCGCCGGGACAGTGGACTATGGCTACACCTTC	CASSAGTVDYGYTF	TRBD1	14	TRBV9	TRBJ1-2	.